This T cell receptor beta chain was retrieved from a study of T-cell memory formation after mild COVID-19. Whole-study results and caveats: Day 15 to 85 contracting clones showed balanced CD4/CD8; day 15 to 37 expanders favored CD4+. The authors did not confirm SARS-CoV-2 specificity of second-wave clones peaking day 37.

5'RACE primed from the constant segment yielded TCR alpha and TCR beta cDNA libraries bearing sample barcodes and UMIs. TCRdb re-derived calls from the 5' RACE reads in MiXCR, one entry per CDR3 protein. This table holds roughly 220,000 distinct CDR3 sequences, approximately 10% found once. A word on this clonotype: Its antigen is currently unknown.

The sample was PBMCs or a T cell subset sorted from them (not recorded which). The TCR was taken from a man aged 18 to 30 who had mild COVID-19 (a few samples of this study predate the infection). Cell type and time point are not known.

The CDR3 here is CASRPEGEVGYTF. As DNA, the CDR3 is TGTGCCAGCAGGCCCGAAGGGGAGGTCGGCTACACCTTC. V is TRBV7-9 and J is TRBJ1-2; D may be TRBD1 (5 bases). CDR3 length: 13 residues. The germline CDR1 and CDR2 sequences are SEHNR and FQNEAQ (reference sequence). V dropped 6 bases and J dropped 8 bases, with 16 bases sitting between them.